This T cell receptor (beta chain) was captured by sequencing in a study of blood T cell repertoires in COVID-19. At the level of the study: From the United States, Italy and Spain came samples of acute and convalescent COVID-19.

Source study methods: Estimated nucleated cell counts came from reference gene primer amplification. The table came from immunoSEQ multiplex PCR; TCRdb's copy has only in-frame clones and leaves some out. That table supplies the V and J calls and clone size; D and trimming were determined from the DNA. The sample holds around 200,000 clones; about 82% are singletons and the top ten take around 6%. The CDR3 spans 16 residues. With 4 bases clipped from V and 5 bases from J, the junction kept 10 bases outside the gene matches. Germline V gives CDR1 MDHEN, CDR2 SYDVKM. Source material: PBMCs or T cells enriched from blood (not recorded which). The J gene is TRBJ1-5, the V gene TRBV28, with 8 nucleotides matching TRBD1. The sequence was obtained from a middle-aged man with acute COVID-19. The CDR3 loop is CASSYPPGQGYQPQHF. CDR3 coding DNA: TGTGCCAGCAGTTACCCCCCCGGACAGGGATATCAGCCCCAGCATTTT.